At least ten counts were recorded for the clone carrying this TCR beta chain. Its matching antigen is unknown. The data stem from a study of T cells in Graves' hyperthyroidism and ophthalmopathy. Diagnosis of hyperthyroidism was new in patients aged 18 to 65, and its duration was under 2 months. General study findings and limits: In the analysis, a 13 V-J model separated ophthalmopathy from stable hyperthyroidism. Median prediction lead before ophthalmopathy onset was 6.5 to 7 months with the model.

The CDR3 has 13 residues. V was pared by 7 bases and J by 2 bases, with 11 bases between. Germline-derived CDR1 and CDR2 are SGHTS and YDEGEE. The CDR3 regions of TCR beta were amplified from RNA transcripts. In the first-round RT-PCR of the TCR CDR3, the HTBI primer set was used. TCRdb recomputed calls from the multiplex PCR reads with MiXCR, one row per CDR3 protein. The sample shows fewer than 900,000 distinct CDR3 sequences, approximately 19% of them seen only once. The source material was blood. The TCR was taken from a woman between 50 and 59 years old with Graves' hyperthyroidism that later progressed to Graves' ophthalmopathy. The J gene is TRBJ2-3, the V gene TRBV5-8; D tentatively reads TRBD1 or TRBD2 (5 bases each). The CDR3, as DNA: TGTGCCAGCCATGGGGGAAACACAGATACGCAGTATTTT. It yields the protein CASHGGNTDTQYF.